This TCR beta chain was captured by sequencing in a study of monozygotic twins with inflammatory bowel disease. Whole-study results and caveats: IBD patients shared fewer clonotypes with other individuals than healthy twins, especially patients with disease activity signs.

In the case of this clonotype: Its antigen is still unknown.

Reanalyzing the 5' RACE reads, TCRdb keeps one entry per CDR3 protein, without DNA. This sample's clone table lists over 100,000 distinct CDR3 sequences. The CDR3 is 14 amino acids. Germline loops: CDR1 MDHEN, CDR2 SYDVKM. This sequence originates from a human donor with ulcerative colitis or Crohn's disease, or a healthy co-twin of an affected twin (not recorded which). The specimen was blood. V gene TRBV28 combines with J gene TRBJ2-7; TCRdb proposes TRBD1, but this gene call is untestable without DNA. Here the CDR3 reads CASSLTVWGAEQYF. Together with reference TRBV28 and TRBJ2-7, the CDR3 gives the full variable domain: DVKVTQSSRYLVKRTGEKVFLECVQDMDHENMFWYRQDPGLGLRLIYFSYDVKMKEKGDIPEGYSVSREKKERFSLILESASTNQTSMYLCASSLTVWGAEQYFGPGTRLTVT.